The TCR beta chain under discussion was sequenced for a study of T cells expressing NK-cell markers. General study findings and limits: There were several donors in whom these clonotypes also led the CD3+CD56-NKG2C+ fraction.

In regard to this clonotype: Its antigen remains unidentified.

As the method of synthesis, 5'RACE template switching with UMIs yielded TCR beta cDNA. TCRdb reanalyzed the 5' RACE reads and collapses them to one entry per CDR3 protein, without DNA. Listed are 500,000 or so distinct CDR3 sequences; approximately 3.6% falls within the top ten. Sequencing was done on a sample of blood T cells: a sorted CD56 or NKG2C T cell subset, CD4+ or CD8+ T cells, or bulk PBMC T cells (not recorded which). The receptor comes from a man aged 18 to 35 in good health.

CDR3: CASRGDREYQPQHF. The rearrangement links TRBV7-8 to TRBJ1-5; the TRBD1 assignment by TCRdb is unverifiable without DNA. CDR3 size: 14 residues. Germline V gene lookup returns CDR1 SGHVS and CDR2 FQNEAQ.